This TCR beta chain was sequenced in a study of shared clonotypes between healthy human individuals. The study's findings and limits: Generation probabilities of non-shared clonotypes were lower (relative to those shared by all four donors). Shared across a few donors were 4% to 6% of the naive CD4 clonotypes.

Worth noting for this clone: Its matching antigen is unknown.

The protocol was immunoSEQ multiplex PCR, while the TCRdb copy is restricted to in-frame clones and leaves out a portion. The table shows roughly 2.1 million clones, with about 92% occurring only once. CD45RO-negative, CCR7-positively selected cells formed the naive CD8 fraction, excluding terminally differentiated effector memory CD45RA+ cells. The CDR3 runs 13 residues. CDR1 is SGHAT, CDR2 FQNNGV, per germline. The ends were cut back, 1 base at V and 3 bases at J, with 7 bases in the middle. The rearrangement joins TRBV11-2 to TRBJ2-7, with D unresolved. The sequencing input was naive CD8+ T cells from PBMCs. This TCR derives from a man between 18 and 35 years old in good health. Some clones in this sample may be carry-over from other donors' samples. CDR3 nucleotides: TGTGCCAGCAGCTTAGTTCCGAGCTACGAGCAGTACTTC. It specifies CASSLVPSYEQYF.